This TCR beta chain was recovered during a study of vaccination and CD4 T cells after COVID-19. The wider study: Each person enrolled got two BNT162b2 or mRNA-1273 vaccine doses. As control conditions, cultures were given either a CEFX pool serving as positive control, an HIV-1 Nef pool, or no peptide at all.

The assay that was used to sequence DNA from cultured CD4+ T cells was the Oncomine TCR Beta short-read assay. TCRdb itself ran the PCR reads through MiXCR, one entry per CDR3 protein. There are under 3,500 distinct CDR3 sequences in the sample; roughly 29% occur only once, and 50% to 70% lies in the top ten. Treatment specified: approximately 10-day PBMC culture with coronavirus spike peptide pools or control peptides (ViraFEST assay). These CD4+ T cells came from an unexposed donor, sampled before the COVID-19 pandemic (2011-2018). Four cold-coronavirus spikes, along with SARS-CoV-2 S/N, were used to probe unexposed-donor CD4+ T cells, cells permitting. CDR3 length: 14 residues. V gave up 0 bases and J gave up 14 bases, with 17 bases separating them. Germline CDR1 GTSNPN, CDR2 SVGIG (reference sequence). Points on this clonotype: Antigen: not known.

This clonotype originated in a human donor in good health. The sample was CD4+ T cells from blood, cultured in vitro. The chain couples TRBV30 to TRBJ1-6; possible D gene TRBD1, 6 bases. The CDR3 region is CAWSVIVDSGTLHF. The CDR3 bases are TGTGCCTGGAGTGTGATAGTGGACAGCGGTACCCTCCACTTT.